This TCR beta chain was identified during a study of blood T cell repertoires in COVID-19 (dated by TCRdb to 2020 to 2021). For the wider study: Collaborator samples came from the United States, Italy and Spain and covered acute and convalescent phases of COVID-19. The material from the prospective study consisted of cDNA or gDNA derived from T cells, B-cell-depleted T cells, or PBMCs. Subjects who had been exposed to COVID-19, were actively infected with it, or had recovered from it provided the deeply sampled blood TCRbeta repertoires that made up the dataset. The repertoires were released in a freely available public database intended as a resource for research on the immune response to SARS-CoV-2. Samples were obtained from the ongoing ImmuneRACE study (first 160 participants) and from over 1,000 subjects provided by 6 global collaborators. Sample metadata almost always included a de-identified subject ID, COVID-19 status, age in years and sex. HLA class I and class II types, where available, came from metadata supplied by the sample provider rather than from assay-based typing. The full study reports these points: The amount of clinical and demographic metadata varied by source and participant and was provided uncurated.

TCRbeta CDR3 regions were amplified from genomic DNA using the immunoSEQ Assay, a bias-controlled multiplex PCR. The authors' pipeline ran thus. The number of nucleated cells in each sample was estimated by amplification of reference gene primers within the assay. To quantify the absolute abundance of each unique TCRbeta CDR3 rearrangement, sequence reads were collapsed and filtered. For each sample, productive Simpson clonality was calculated as the square root of Simpson's diversity index over productive rearrangements. Sourced from immuneACCESS, this table was stored by TCRdb with only in-frame sequences that have V and J called. A share of the clones is absent; for the studies checked, an unresolved V gene accounts for under half, and the remainder has no known explanation. That table gives V, J and clone size, and the DNA gave D and trimming. In all, the sample holds over 150,000 clones, and roughly 84% of those were seen once. 9.5% to 13% of the sample comes from the top ten.

One collaborating source in Seattle enrolled patients during active infection and followed them longitudinally through the course of disease. The collaborating institutions used their own protocols to collect whole blood in K2EDTA tubes. For TCRbeta analysis, collaborator samples were shipped as frozen whole blood, as isolated PBMCs, or as DNA extracted from either sample type. The V and J ends are trimmed by 1 base and 4 bases, leaving 15 bases between them. The CDR3 runs 15 amino acids, cysteine and phenylalanine included. The kept DNA is CDR3 alone, 45 bases in frame from the first base. The CDR1 and CDR2 encoded by the germline V gene (reference sequence) are GTSNPN and SVGIG. Regarding this clone: The specificity of this receptor is unknown. Base qualities are not at hand, and no much larger clone is one base apart.

The receptor was isolated from a woman aged 60-70 years with COVID-19, enrolled during active disease. Sequenced input: peripheral blood. The rearrangement combines TRBV30 with TRBJ2-3; no D gene call is confident. The CDR3 region: CAWSGADGRSDTQYF. The nucleotide sequence reads as follows: TGTGCCTGGAGTGGGGCAGACGGCCGGTCAGATACGCAGTATTTT.